This TCR beta chain was found in a study of blood T cell repertoires in COVID-19. As for this clone: The junction departs from germline at one end; a sequencing error may be responsible.

Germline CDR1 is SSHAT and CDR2 is FNYEAQ (reference sequence). CDR3 length equals 15 residues. Authors' data handling: Reference gene primer amplification gave estimated nucleated cell counts. Produced via immunoSEQ multiplex PCR; TCRdb's table is partial and in-frame only. V, J and clone size are taken as reported in that table, and D and trimming were inferred from the DNA itself. The repertoire holds some 90,000 clones, with roughly nine tenths as singletons. What was sequenced was peripheral blood. The source is a middle-aged man with acute or convalescent COVID-19. V and J are TRBV7-7 and TRBJ2-3; 7 bases fit TRBD2. The CDR3 sequence is CASSRGEASTDTQYF. In nucleotides, the CDR3 is TGTGCTAGCAGCCGGGGGGAAGCTAGCACAGATACGCAGTATTTT.